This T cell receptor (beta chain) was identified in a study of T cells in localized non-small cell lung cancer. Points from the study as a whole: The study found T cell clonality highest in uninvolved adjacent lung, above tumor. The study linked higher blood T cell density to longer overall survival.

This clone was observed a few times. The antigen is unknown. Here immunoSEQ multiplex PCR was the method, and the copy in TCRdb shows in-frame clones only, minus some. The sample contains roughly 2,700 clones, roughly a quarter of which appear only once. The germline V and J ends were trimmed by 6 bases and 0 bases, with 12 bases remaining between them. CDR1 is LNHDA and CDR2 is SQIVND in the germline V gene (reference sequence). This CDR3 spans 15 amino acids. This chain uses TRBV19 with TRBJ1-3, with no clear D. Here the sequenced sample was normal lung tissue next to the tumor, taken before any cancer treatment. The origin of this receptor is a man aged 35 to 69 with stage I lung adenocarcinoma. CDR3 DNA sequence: TGTGCCAGTAGGACGAGCGCGCGCTCTGGAAACACCATATATTTT. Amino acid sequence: CASRTSARSGNTIYF.